Listed here are 26 T cell receptor beta chains from one sample, sequenced in a study of a mutant IDH1 vaccine in newly diagnosed glioma. Time point: week 47, end of study. The vaccine gave 300 ug of a 20-mer mutant IDH1 peptide subcutaneously per dose. Libraries were prepared by immunoSEQ multiplex PCR; TCRdb keeps only in-frame clonotypes and omits some of them. Here the sample spans 50,000 or so clones, about 88% being singletons. These receptors' targets are unknown. Sequenced here: PBMCs, sampled from a glioma patient whose treatment included an IDH1 peptide vaccine. These receptors were taken from a woman in her twenties or thirties with glioma. Some clones in this sample may be carry-over from other donors' samples.

The V call is TRBV6-5, the J call TRBJ2-3; 10 positions match TRBD1. Germline V gene lookup returns CDR1 MNHEY and CDR2 SVGAGI. The junction had 9 bases not matched to a gene; V was cut back by 8 bases and J by 4 bases. CDR3 length: 15 amino acids. The CDR3 region has the DNA TGTGCCAGCGGAGACGGGACAGGGGTCGCAGATACGCAGTATTTT. Protein product: CASGDGTGVADTQYF.

This clone was counted a few times. Other DNA sequences from this sample encode an identical CDR3 as well. V and J are TRBV2 and TRBJ1-5, with unresolved D. Deletions cut 6 bases from V and 0 bases from J, with 9 bases between. The CDR3 sequence is 14 residues long. CDR1 SNHLY and CDR2 FYNNEI come from the germline V gene. In DNA form, the CDR3 reads TGTGCCAGCAGGGATGGCTATAGCAATCAGCCCCAGCATTTT. Translating it yields CASRDGYSNQPQHF.

The gene calls are TRBV4-1 and TRBJ1-5, with D possibly TRBD1 on 5 matching bases. Per the germline V gene, CDR1 is MGHRA and CDR2 is YSYEKL. V was shortened by 0 bases and J by 2 bases, with 14 bases between the two germline ends. The CDR3 is made up of 17 amino acids. The CDR3 region is CASSQEIRGGGNQPQHF. The CDR3 DNA is TGCGCCAGCAGCCAAGAGATTAGGGGAGGGGGCAATCAGCCCCAGCATTTT.

The rearrangement uses TRBV2 and TRBJ1-3; 9 nucleotides align to TRBD1. The CDR3 extends over 15 amino acids. The germline V gene has CDR1 SNHLY and CDR2 FYNNEI. V lost 7 bases, J lost 4 bases, and 8 bases stayed unmatched. The CDR3: CASTWDRAKGNTIYF. The CDR3 nucleotides are TGTGCCAGCACGTGGGACAGGGCGAAGGGAAACACCATATATTTT.

The genes are TRBV7-2 and TRBJ2-7; the D gene is possibly TRBD1 (5 bases). V was clipped by 2 bases and J by 2 bases, with 13 bases between them. From germline, CDR1 is SGHTA and CDR2 FQGNSA. CDR3 length: 15 amino acids. The CDR3 nucleotides read TGTGCCAGCAGCTTATGGGGCCCGCTGGCCTACGAGCAGTACTTC. Translating it yields CASSLWGPLAYEQYF.

This sequence joins TRBV5-6 and TRBJ2-1; TRBD2 aligns across 8 bases. Germline V CDR1 and CDR2: SGHDT, YYEEEE. With 4 bases clipped from V and 10 bases from J, the junction kept 10 bases outside the gene matches. CDR3 size: 14 residues. The CDR3 sequence: CASSPGGARGEQFF. CDR3 nucleotides: TGTGCCAGCAGCCCCGGGGGGGCAAGGGGGGAGCAGTTCTTC. Combining the CDR3 with reference TRBV5-6 and TRBJ2-1 gives the whole variable domain DAGVTQSPTHLIKTRGQQVTLRCSPKSGHDTVSWYQQALGQGPQFIFQYYEEEERQRGNFPDRFSGHQFPNYSSELNVNALLLGDSALYLCASSPGGARGEQFFGPGTRLTVL.

The chain employs TRBV30 and TRBJ2-1, with D uncertain. Looked up from germline, CDR1 is GTSNPN and CDR2 is SVGIG (reference sequence). There are 10 residues in the CDR3. Trimming cost V 1 base and J 8 bases, with 3 bases left between them. The CDR3 sequence: CAWSDYEQFF. CDR3 nucleotide sequence: TGTGCCTGGAGTGACTATGAGCAGTTCTTC. The full variable domain, rest sourced from reference TRBV30 and TRBJ2-1, is SQTIHQWPATLVQPVGSPLSLECTVEGTSNPNLYWYRQAAGRGLQLLFYSVGIGQISSEVPQNLSASRPQDRQFILSSKKLLLSDSGFYLCAWSDYEQFFGPGTRLTVL.

Concerning this clone itself: Within the sample, other DNA sequences also encode this same CDR3. The chain combines TRBV18 with TRBJ1-2; D gene ambiguous. V was pared by 6 bases and J by 1 base, with 9 bases between. The CDR3 extends over 13 amino acids. The germline V gene encodes CDR1 KGHSH and CDR2 LQKENI. The CDR3 nucleotides are TGTGCCAGCTCGCCGACCCGTAACTATGGCTACACCTTC. Residues: CASSPTRNYGYTF.

This rearrangement joins TRBV25-1 to TRBJ2-7, with D maybe TRBD2 (6 bases). Deletions cut 1 base from V and 0 bases from J, with 7 bases between. Per germline, CDR1 MGHDK and CDR2 SYGVNS. The CDR3 runs to 14 residues. The CDR3 region is CASSESGGSYEQYF. DNA of the CDR3: TGTGCCAGCAGTGAATCCGGGGGCTCCTACGAGCAGTACTTC.

The chain couples TRBV18 to TRBJ1-1; no reliable D call. V lost 9 bases and J 6 bases, leaving 14 bases between the germline ends. The germline V gene encodes CDR1 KGHSH and CDR2 LQKENI. The CDR3 contains 12 residues. This chain's CDR3 is CASSRRAPEAFF. The CDR3 bases are TGTGCCAGTTCAAGAAGGGCCCCTGAAGCTTTCTTT.

V and J are TRBV30 and TRBJ2-7, with D maybe TRBD2 (6 bases). Germline values: CDR1 GTSNPN, CDR2 SVGIG (reference sequence). This CDR3 region has 17 residues. Trimming pared 1 base from V and 2 bases from J, leaving 21 bases between. CDR3 amino acids: CAWSDPGLSATTYEQYF. Written as DNA, the CDR3 is TGTGCCTGGAGTGACCCGGGACTTTCCGCGACAACCTACGAGCAGTACTTC. Variable domain in full (rest from reference TRBV30 and TRBJ2-7): SQTIHQWPATLVQPVGSPLSLECTVEGTSNPNLYWYRQAAGRGLQLLFYSVGIGQISSEVPQNLSASRPQDRQFILSSKKLLLSDSGFYLCAWSDPGLSATTYEQYFGPGTRLTVT.

The chain joins TRBV5-8 to TRBJ2-7; 7 bases are shared with TRBD2. The CDR3 covers 15 residues. CDR1 is SGHTS and CDR2 is YDEGEE in the germline V gene. The V and J ends lost 4 bases and 6 bases, in that order; junction bases with no gene match: 13. In nucleotides, the CDR3 is TGTGCCAGCAGCGCCCCTAGCGGCCTTGAGAGCGAGCAGTACTTC. Translating it yields CASSAPSGLESEQYF.

This clone came up once. This rearrangement joins TRBV9 to TRBJ1-1; D is uncertain. The V gene lost 4 bases and the J gene lost 0 bases, with 13 bases spanning the gap. CDR3 length: 15 amino acids. CDR1 and CDR2 from the germline V gene are SGDLS and YYNGEE. Here the CDR3 reads CASSISGRLNTEAFF. The CDR3 DNA is TGTGCCAGCAGCATCAGCGGCAGGTTGAACACTGAAGCTTTCTTT.

The rearrangement uses TRBV6-4 and TRBJ2-4; 8 bases map to TRBD1. Germline V gives CDR1 MRHNA, CDR2 SNTAGT. This CDR3 region has 15 residues. V shed 6 bases, J shed 6 bases, and the junction held 10 bases outside the gene matches. DNA of the CDR3: TGTGCCAGCAGAACCGGGACAGGTCCGAGAAACATTCAGTACTTC. Protein: CASRTGTGPRNIQYF.

This chain joins TRBV5-6 and TRBJ1-2; D is undetermined. This CDR3 contains 12 residues. V was cut by 0 bases and J by 7 bases, with 7 bases left in between. Per the germline V gene, CDR1 is SGHDT and CDR2 is YYEEEE. The CDR3 DNA sequence: TGTGCCAGCAGCTTGGGGGGAAGTGGCTACACCTTC. Residues: CASSLGGSGYTF.

This clone has a handful of counts. The V call is TRBV4-1, the J call TRBJ1-5; tentatively, D is TRBD1 (5 bases). V lost 4 bases and J 2 bases, leaving 12 bases between the germline ends. Germline CDR1 is MGHRA and CDR2 is YSYEKL. This CDR3 is built from 15 residues. The DNA for the CDR3 is TGCGCCAGCAGCCCGACCGACAGAGGCAATCAGCCCCAGCATTTT. It translates to CASSPTDRGNQPQHF.

J is TRBJ1-3 and V is TRBV7-2, with TRBD1 matching over 7 bases. Germline trimming cut 1 base from V and 4 bases from J; bases unmatched to any gene: 4. CDR3 length: 15 residues. Germline V gene data show CDR1 as SGHTA and CDR2 as FQGNSA. The CDR3 region has the DNA TGTGCCAGCAGCTTAGGGAGGGGGCTCGGAAACACCATATATTTT. Translation: CASSLGRGLGNTIYF.

V usage is TRBV30 and J usage is TRBJ2-1; a possible D gene is TRBD2 (6 bases). V was clipped by 3 bases and J by 4 bases, with 16 bases between them. The CDR3 runs 15 residues. Germline-derived CDR1 and CDR2 are GTSNPN and SVGIG (reference sequence). The CDR3 sequence is CAWRDSGEAYNEQFF. The CDR3 nucleotides read TGTGCCTGGAGAGATTCGGGAGAGGCGTACAATGAGCAGTTCTTC.

This clone came up once. The chain carries TRBV7-9 and TRBJ2-1; perhaps TRBD2 as D (6 bases). Per the germline V gene, CDR1 is SEHNR and CDR2 is FQNEAQ (reference sequence). V was trimmed by 1 base and J by 9 bases, leaving 7 bases between them. The length of the CDR3 is 12 residues. The CDR3 nucleotides read TGTGCCAGCAGCTTAGGGGACTCTGAGCAGTTCTTC. Its translation: CASSLGDSEQFF. The full variable domain, with the rest looked up from reference TRBV7-9 and TRBJ2-1, is DTGVSQNPRHKITKRGQNVTFRCDPISEHNRLYWYRQTLGQGPEFLTYFQNEAQLEKSRLLSDRFSAERPKGSFSTLEIQRTEQGDSAMYLCASSLGDSEQFFGPGTRLTVL.

The chain links TRBV6-5 to TRBJ2-1; 7 nucleotides align to TRBD2. V lost 2 bases, J lost 7 bases, and 2 bases stayed unmatched. Germline V gene data show CDR1 as MNHEY and CDR2 as SVGAGI. The CDR3 loop spans 13 amino acids. The CDR3, as DNA: TGTGCCAGCAGTTACACGGGGGGTAATGAGCAGTTCTTC. Translating gives CASSYTGGNEQFF.

The gene calls are TRBV2 and TRBJ1-5; possibly TRBD1 for D (5 bases). Trimming cost V 4 bases and J 0 bases, with 19 bases left between them. Germline V gene lookup returns CDR1 SNHLY and CDR2 FYNNEI. This CDR3 spans 18 amino acids. The CDR3 coding sequence is TGTGCCAGCAGTGGGCGTCGGGTCAGGGTTGGTAGCAATCAGCCCCAGCATTTT. Protein sequence: CASSGRRVRVGSNQPQHF.

The V call is TRBV19, the J call TRBJ1-5; D gene ambiguous. Germline loops: CDR1 LNHDA, CDR2 SQIVND (reference sequence). V dropped 8 bases and J dropped 6 bases, with 14 bases sitting between them. The CDR3 runs to 13 residues. Here the CDR3 reads CASGVGPRQPQHF. The CDR3 DNA reads as TGTGCCAGTGGGGTAGGCCCCCGTCAGCCCCAGCATTTT.

This rearrangement joins TRBV5-5 to TRBJ2-3, with a possible D match to TRBD2 (5 bases). Germline V gene sequence: CDR1 SGHKS, CDR2 YYEKEE (reference sequence). This CDR3 region has 15 residues. Between the trimmed V and J ends, which lost 1 base and 5 bases, there was a span of 14 bases. The CDR3 loop is CASSLFTRVGDTQYF. The DNA for the CDR3 is TGTGCCAGCAGCTTGTTTACTAGAGTAGGAGATACGCAGTATTTT.

This clone was detected a few times. The V gene is TRBV2, the J gene TRBJ1-5; the D gene is possibly TRBD1 (6 bases). The length of the CDR3 is 15 residues. Trimming removed 4 bases from V and 0 bases from J, with 10 bases in between. Germline V lookup: CDR1 SNHLY, CDR2 FYNNEI. The CDR3 loop reads CASSGRTDSNQPQHF. Written as DNA, the CDR3 is TGTGCCAGCAGTGGGCGGACAGATAGCAATCAGCCCCAGCATTTT.

This chain's CDR3 is CASSLDGLAGVGYEQYF. For the CDR3, the DNA is TGTGCCAGCAGCTTAGATGGGCTAGCGGGAGTGGGCTACGAGCAGTACTTC. The chain links TRBV11-2 to TRBJ2-7; 10 nucleotides align to TRBD2. Trimming at V came to 0 bases and at J to 3 bases, leaving 8 bases not matched to a gene. In germline, CDR1 is SGHAT, CDR2 FQNNGV. This CDR3 spans 17 amino acids.

The chain couples TRBV30 to TRBJ1-1; 8 bases agree with TRBD1. J lost 4 bases, V lost 5 bases, and 6 bases had no gene match. Germline V gene lookup returns CDR1 GTSNPN and CDR2 SVGIG (reference sequence). CDR3 length equals 13 residues. The DNA of the CDR3 is TGTGCCTGGCGACAGGGGAGAGGCACTGAAGCTTTCTTT. Translating gives CAWRQGRGTEAFF.